This is a list of T cell receptor beta chains from one sample in a study of T-cell memory formation after mild COVID-19. TCRdb called the 5' RACE reads again in MiXCR, with one record for every CDR3 protein. The sample gives 290,000 or so distinct CDR3 sequences, approximately 20% of which show up once; roughly 21% is in the top ten. The sample was PBMCs or a T cell subset sorted from them (not recorded which). All receptors derive from a man younger than 30 who had mild COVID-19 (a few samples of this study predate the infection). Cell type and time point are not known. CDR3s include the opening cysteine and the closing phenylalanine or tryptophan. A D gene is named only where the DNA matches it firmly. For some rows the clone size is stated as once, few or many, or as a class when expanded; others skip it.

j_gene: TRBJ2-3
d_gene: .
abundance: few
v_gene: TRBV29-1
CDR3nt: TGCAGCGTTGTGAAGGCAGGGGCGGATACGCAGTATTTT
CDR3aa: CSVVKAGADTQYF

j_gene: TRBJ1-2
d_gene: .
abundance: .
v_gene: TRBV6-5
CDR3nt: TGTGCCAGCCGCTTCGAGGGACAACAACCTGGGGGCTACACCTTC
CDR3aa: CASRFEGQQPGGYTF

j_gene: TRBJ2-2
d_gene: .
abundance: few
v_gene: TRBV29-1
CDR3nt: TGCAGCGTTTCAGATGGGGACACCGGGGAGCTGTTTTTT
CDR3aa: CSVSDGDTGELFF

j_gene: TRBJ1-2
d_gene: .
abundance: .
v_gene: TRBV7-2
CDR3nt: TGTGCCAGCAGCCCGCGGAGTGGTCCCGTTGGCTATGGCTACACCTTC
CDR3aa: CASSPRSGPVGYGYTF

j_gene: TRBJ2-5
d_gene: .
abundance: .
v_gene: TRBV5-1
CDR3nt: TGCGCCAGCAGCTTGGCAGGGCAACAAGAGACCCAGTACTTC
CDR3aa: CASSLAGQQETQYF

j_gene: TRBJ2-2
d_gene: .
abundance: few
v_gene: TRBV20-1
CDR3nt: TGCAGTGCTAGTCCGGAAACGAACACCGGGGAGCTGTTTTTT
CDR3aa: CSASPETNTGELFF

j_gene: TRBJ2-3
d_gene: .
abundance: .
v_gene: TRBV7-2
CDR3nt: TGTGCCAGCAGCTTAGTTGTCTTGACGGGGGCGGAAGATACGCAGTATTTT
CDR3aa: CASSLVVLTGAEDTQYF

j_gene: TRBJ2-5
d_gene: .
abundance: .
v_gene: TRBV13
CDR3nt: TGTGCCAGCAGCTTGGAACCGTACCAAGAGACCCAGTACTTC
CDR3aa: CASSLEPYQETQYF

j_gene: TRBJ2-1
d_gene: .
abundance: few
v_gene: TRBV29-1
CDR3nt: TGCAGCGCGGCCCGGGACATGGGGTACAATGAGCAGTTCTTC
CDR3aa: CSAARDMGYNEQFF

j_gene: TRBJ2-1
d_gene: .
abundance: .
v_gene: TRBV15
CDR3nt: TGTGCCACCAGCAGAGATCGGGGGGCCGTCAACAATGAGCAGTTCTTC
CDR3aa: CATSRDRGAVNNEQFF

j_gene: TRBJ2-7
d_gene: TRBD1
abundance: few
v_gene: TRBV10-3
CDR3nt: TGTGCCATCAGTGAGAAAGGACAGGGGGTCGAGCAGTACTTC
CDR3aa: CAISEKGQGVEQYF

j_gene: TRBJ2-3
d_gene: .
abundance: .
v_gene: TRBV5-1
CDR3nt: TGCGCCAGCAGCTTTACGGGACACGGTAGCACAGATACGCAGTATTTT
CDR3aa: CASSFTGHGSTDTQYF

j_gene: TRBJ2-1
d_gene: TRBD1
abundance: .
v_gene: TRBV12-3/TRBV12-4
CDR3nt: TGTGCCAGCAGAGCCGGGACAGGATACAATGAGCAGTTCTTC
CDR3aa: CASRAGTGYNEQFF

j_gene: TRBJ2-5
d_gene: .
abundance: .
v_gene: TRBV7-3
CDR3nt: TGTGCCAGCAGTCGCCTAGGGGGGGCGCAGACCCAGTACTTC
CDR3aa: CASSRLGGAQTQYF

j_gene: TRBJ2-2
d_gene: TRBD1
abundance: .
v_gene: TRBV25-1
CDR3nt: TGTGCCAGCAGGGCTGGACAGGGAATCGGGGAGCTGTTTTTT
CDR3aa: CASRAGQGIGELFF

j_gene: TRBJ1-2
d_gene: .
abundance: few
v_gene: TRBV6-6
CDR3nt: TGTGCCAGCAGTGACTCAGGGGCTGGCTACACCTTC
CDR3aa: CASSDSGAGYTF

j_gene: TRBJ2-5
d_gene: .
abundance: many
v_gene: TRBV28
CDR3nt: TGTGCCAGCAGCTCTATGGGGACCCAGTACTTC
CDR3aa: CASSSMGTQYF

j_gene: TRBJ1-1
d_gene: .
abundance: many
v_gene: TRBV7-2
CDR3nt: TGTGCCAGCAGCCTCTGGGTGAACACTGAAGCTTTCTTT
CDR3aa: CASSLWVNTEAFF

j_gene: TRBJ2-1
d_gene: .
abundance: few
v_gene: TRBV7-2
CDR3nt: TGTGCCAGCAGCTTAGCGCATACTAGCTCCTACAATGAGCAGTTCTTC
CDR3aa: CASSLAHTSSYNEQFF

j_gene: TRBJ1-2
d_gene: .
abundance: few
v_gene: TRBV20-1
CDR3nt: TGCAGTGCTAGAGAGGCGGGCGGAGCTAACTATGGCTACACCTTC
CDR3aa: CSAREAGGANYGYTF

j_gene: TRBJ2-1
d_gene: .
abundance: few
v_gene: TRBV15
CDR3nt: TGTGCCACCAGCAGCGCCCCGCAAAGGGGAAATGAGCAGTTCTTC
CDR3aa: CATSSAPQRGNEQFF

j_gene: TRBJ2-5
d_gene: .
abundance: many
v_gene: TRBV11-2
CDR3nt: TGTGCCAGCAGTTGGGGGGAGACCCAGTACTTC
CDR3aa: CASSWGETQYF

j_gene: TRBJ2-3
d_gene: .
abundance: .
v_gene: TRBV7-3
CDR3nt: TGTGCCAGCAGCTTAACGGATGGGGCTGGTGCGCAGTATTTT
CDR3aa: CASSLTDGAGAQYF

j_gene: TRBJ2-3
d_gene: .
abundance: few
v_gene: TRBV5-1
CDR3nt: TGCGCCAGCAGCTTGGTGGCTGTCTCCACAGATACGCAGTATTTT
CDR3aa: CASSLVAVSTDTQYF

j_gene: TRBJ1-2
d_gene: .
abundance: few
v_gene: TRBV5-1
CDR3nt: TGCGCCAGCAGCTTGGGGGGCCAGAGCTATGGCTACACCTTC
CDR3aa: CASSLGGQSYGYTF

j_gene: TRBJ1-6
d_gene: .
abundance: .
v_gene: TRBV5-1
CDR3nt: TGCGCCAGCAGCTTTGGCACGGGGAATTCACCCCTCCACTTT
CDR3aa: CASSFGTGNSPLHF

j_gene: TRBJ1-1
d_gene: .
abundance: few
v_gene: TRBV7-9
CDR3nt: TGTGCCAGCAGCTTAGGTCTCGGAGCTGAAGCTTTCTTT
CDR3aa: CASSLGLGAEAFF

j_gene: TRBJ2-1
d_gene: .
abundance: few
v_gene: TRBV4-1
CDR3nt: TGCGCCAGCAGCCAAGAGGCGGTTAGCTCCTACAATGAGCAGTTCTTC
CDR3aa: CASSQEAVSSYNEQFF

j_gene: TRBJ1-2
d_gene: .
abundance: .
v_gene: TRBV4-3
CDR3nt: TGCGCCAGCAGCCAATTCCAGTTTACGAACTATGGCTACACCTTC
CDR3aa: CASSQFQFTNYGYTF

j_gene: TRBJ2-1
d_gene: TRBD2
abundance: .
v_gene: TRBV15
CDR3nt: TGTGCCACCAGCAGAGCTAGCGGGGGGGTCCGGGGTGAGCAGTTCTTC
CDR3aa: CATSRASGGVRGEQFF

j_gene: TRBJ2-2
d_gene: TRBD2
abundance: .
v_gene: TRBV9
CDR3nt: TGTGCCAGCAGCCCGCGGGGGGACCGGAACACCGGGGAGCTGTTTTTT
CDR3aa: CASSPRGDRNTGELFF

j_gene: TRBJ2-1
d_gene: TRBD2
abundance: few
v_gene: TRBV6-1
CDR3nt: TGTGCCAGCAGTGAAGTTAGCGGGGGGAGCTCCTACAATGAGCAGTTCTTC
CDR3aa: CASSEVSGGSSYNEQFF

j_gene: TRBJ2-3
d_gene: .
abundance: .
v_gene: TRBV12-3/TRBV12-4
CDR3nt: TGTGCCAGCACCCTATTAGTGAGCACAGATACGCAGTATTTT
CDR3aa: CASTLLVSTDTQYF

j_gene: TRBJ2-2
d_gene: TRBD1
abundance: .
v_gene: TRBV2
CDR3nt: TGTGCCAGCAATGGACAGGGCGCGAACACCGGGGAGCTGTTTTTT
CDR3aa: CASNGQGANTGELFF

j_gene: TRBJ1-3
d_gene: .
abundance: .
v_gene: TRBV10-3
CDR3nt: TGTGCCATCAGTGCGGGGACCTACTCTGGAAACACCATATATTTT
CDR3aa: CAISAGTYSGNTIYF

j_gene: TRBJ1-1
d_gene: .
abundance: few
v_gene: TRBV7-9
CDR3nt: TGTGCCAGCAGCCCCCCCTCCCCCCACAGGTTGAAAGGGAACACTGAAGCTTTCTTT
CDR3aa: CASSPPSPHRLKGNTEAFF

j_gene: TRBJ2-5
d_gene: .
abundance: .
v_gene: TRBV7-3
CDR3nt: TGTGCCAGCAGCTCAACCGGGGGGCGGGAGACCCAGTACTTC
CDR3aa: CASSSTGGRETQYF

j_gene: TRBJ1-1
d_gene: .
abundance: .
v_gene: TRBV5-1
CDR3nt: TGCGCCAGCAGCCAAGGTCTGGGGATGTACACTGAAGCTTTCTTT
CDR3aa: CASSQGLGMYTEAFF

j_gene: TRBJ2-1
d_gene: .
abundance: few
v_gene: TRBV11-2
CDR3nt: TGTGCCAGCAGCTACCCTGCACATCTTACATATGAGCAGTTCTTC
CDR3aa: CASSYPAHLTYEQFF

j_gene: TRBJ2-1
d_gene: .
abundance: few
v_gene: TRBV7-8
CDR3nt: TGTGCCAGCAGCCAGGTCCGAGGGGAATTGAACAATGAGCAGTTCTTC
CDR3aa: CASSQVRGELNNEQFF

j_gene: TRBJ2-5
d_gene: .
abundance: few
v_gene: TRBV15
CDR3nt: TGTGCCACCAGCAGAGACCGCGCAGGAGGAGAGACCCAGTACTTC
CDR3aa: CATSRDRAGGETQYF

j_gene: TRBJ2-7
d_gene: .
abundance: .
v_gene: TRBV30
CDR3nt: TGTGCCTGGAGTGTACTGGGCGAGCAGTACTTC
CDR3aa: CAWSVLGEQYF

j_gene: TRBJ2-2
d_gene: TRBD2
abundance: few
v_gene: TRBV6-5
CDR3nt: TGTGCCAGCAGGGGACTAGCGGGGGCCGGGGAGCTGTTTTTT
CDR3aa: CASRGLAGAGELFF

j_gene: TRBJ2-7
d_gene: .
abundance: many
v_gene: TRBV20-1
CDR3nt: TGCAGTGCTAGAGAGAGGACGGATTACGAGCAGTACTTC
CDR3aa: CSARERTDYEQYF

j_gene: TRBJ2-3
d_gene: .
abundance: many
v_gene: TRBV7-2
CDR3nt: TGTGCCAGCAGCCTGGGAGGGGGCCCAGATACGCAGTATTTT
CDR3aa: CASSLGGGPDTQYF

j_gene: TRBJ2-5
d_gene: .
abundance: .
v_gene: TRBV28
CDR3nt: TGTGCCAGCAGGTCCGGGACCAACCAAGAGACCCAGTACTTC
CDR3aa: CASRSGTNQETQYF

j_gene: TRBJ1-1
d_gene: .
abundance: many
v_gene: TRBV11-2
CDR3nt: TGTGCCAGCAGCTTAGAGTGGAGGCAGAGGAACACTGAAGCTTTCTTT
CDR3aa: CASSLEWRQRNTEAFF

j_gene: TRBJ1-6
d_gene: TRBD1
abundance: few
v_gene: TRBV28
CDR3nt: TGTGCCAGCAGTCCTTACGACAGGGGGATGACCCTCCACTTT
CDR3aa: CASSPYDRGMTLHF

j_gene: TRBJ1-5
d_gene: .
abundance: few
v_gene: TRBV12-3/TRBV12-4
CDR3nt: TGTGCCAGCAGTTGGGACAACAATCAGCCCCAGCATTTT
CDR3aa: CASSWDNNQPQHF

j_gene: TRBJ2-5
d_gene: TRBD1
abundance: .
v_gene: TRBV24-1
CDR3nt: TGTGCCACCAGTGATCCAGGACAGGGGCTGAAGACCCAGTACTTC
CDR3aa: CATSDPGQGLKTQYF

j_gene: TRBJ2-1
d_gene: .
abundance: once
v_gene: TRBV14
CDR3nt: TGTGCCAGCAGCCTCTCCCGGGACTATGAGCAGTTCTTC
CDR3aa: CASSLSRDYEQFF

j_gene: TRBJ1-1
d_gene: .
abundance: .
v_gene: TRBV7-3
CDR3nt: TGTGCCAGCAGCCGAGCAGGATCCACTGAAGCTTTCTTT
CDR3aa: CASSRAGSTEAFF

j_gene: TRBJ2-1
d_gene: .
abundance: few
v_gene: TRBV5-6
CDR3nt: TGTGCCAGCAGCCAAGTCTCCCCCAGGAATGAGCAGTTCTTC
CDR3aa: CASSQVSPRNEQFF